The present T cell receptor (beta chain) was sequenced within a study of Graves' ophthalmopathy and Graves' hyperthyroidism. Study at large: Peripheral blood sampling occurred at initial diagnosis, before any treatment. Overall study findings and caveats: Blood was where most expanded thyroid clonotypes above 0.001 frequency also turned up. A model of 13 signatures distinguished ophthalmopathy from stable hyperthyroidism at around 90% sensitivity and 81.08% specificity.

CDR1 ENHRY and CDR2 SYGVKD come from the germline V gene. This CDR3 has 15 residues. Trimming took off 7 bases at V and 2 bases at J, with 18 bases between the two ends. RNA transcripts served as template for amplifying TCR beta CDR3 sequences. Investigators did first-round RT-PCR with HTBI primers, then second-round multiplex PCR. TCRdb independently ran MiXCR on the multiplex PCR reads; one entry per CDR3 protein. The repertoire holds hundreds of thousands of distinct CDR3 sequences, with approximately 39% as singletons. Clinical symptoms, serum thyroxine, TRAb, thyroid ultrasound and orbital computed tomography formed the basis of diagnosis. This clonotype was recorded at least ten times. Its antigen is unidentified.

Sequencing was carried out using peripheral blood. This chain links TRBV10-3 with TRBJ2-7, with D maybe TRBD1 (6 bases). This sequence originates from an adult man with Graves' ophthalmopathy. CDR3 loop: CAINKGDSGTYEQYF. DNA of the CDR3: TGTGCCATCAATAAGGGGGATTCCGGGACCTACGAGCAGTACTTC.